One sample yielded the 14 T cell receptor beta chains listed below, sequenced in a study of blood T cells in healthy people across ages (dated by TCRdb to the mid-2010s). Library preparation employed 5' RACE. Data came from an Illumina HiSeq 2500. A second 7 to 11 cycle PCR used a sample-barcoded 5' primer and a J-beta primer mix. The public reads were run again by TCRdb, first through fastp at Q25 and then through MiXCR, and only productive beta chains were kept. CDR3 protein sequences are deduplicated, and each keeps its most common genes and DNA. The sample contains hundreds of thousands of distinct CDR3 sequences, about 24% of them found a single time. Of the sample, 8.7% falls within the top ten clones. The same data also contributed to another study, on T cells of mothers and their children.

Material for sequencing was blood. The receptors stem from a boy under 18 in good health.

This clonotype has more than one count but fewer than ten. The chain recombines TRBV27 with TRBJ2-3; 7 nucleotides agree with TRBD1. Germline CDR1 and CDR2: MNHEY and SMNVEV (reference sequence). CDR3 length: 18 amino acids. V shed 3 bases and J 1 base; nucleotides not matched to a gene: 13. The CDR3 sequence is CASSFKSLRGRRTDTQYF. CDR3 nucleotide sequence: TGTGCCAGCAGTTTTAAGTCGCTGAGGGGGCGTCGCACAGATACGCAGTATTTT.

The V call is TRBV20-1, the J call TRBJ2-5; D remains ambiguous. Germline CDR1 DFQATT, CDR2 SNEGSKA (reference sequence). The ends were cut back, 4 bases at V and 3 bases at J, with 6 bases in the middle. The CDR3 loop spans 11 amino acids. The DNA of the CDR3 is TGCAGTGCTACCCGGGAAGAGACCCAGTACTTC. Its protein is CSATREETQYF.

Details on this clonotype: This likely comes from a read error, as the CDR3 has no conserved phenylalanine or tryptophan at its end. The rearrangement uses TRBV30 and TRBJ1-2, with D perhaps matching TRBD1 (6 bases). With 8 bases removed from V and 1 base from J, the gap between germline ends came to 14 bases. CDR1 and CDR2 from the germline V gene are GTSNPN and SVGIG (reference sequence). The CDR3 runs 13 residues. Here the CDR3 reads CAGETGHNYGYTL. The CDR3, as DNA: TGTGCCGGAGAGACAGGACATAACTATGGCTACACCTTA.

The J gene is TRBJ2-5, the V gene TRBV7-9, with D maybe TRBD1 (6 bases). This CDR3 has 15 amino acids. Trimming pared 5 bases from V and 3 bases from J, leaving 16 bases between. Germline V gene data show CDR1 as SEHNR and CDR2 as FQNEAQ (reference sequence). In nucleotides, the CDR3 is TGTGCCAGCAGCGCCCCCACCGGGACAAAAGAGACCCAGTACTTC. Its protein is CASSAPTGTKETQYF.

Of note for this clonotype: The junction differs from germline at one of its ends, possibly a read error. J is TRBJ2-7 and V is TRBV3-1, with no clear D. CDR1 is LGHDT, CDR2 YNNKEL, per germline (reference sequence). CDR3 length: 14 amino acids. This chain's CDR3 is CASSQDIDSYEKYF. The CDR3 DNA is TGTGCCAGCAGCCAAGATATAGACTCCTACGAGAAGTACTTC.

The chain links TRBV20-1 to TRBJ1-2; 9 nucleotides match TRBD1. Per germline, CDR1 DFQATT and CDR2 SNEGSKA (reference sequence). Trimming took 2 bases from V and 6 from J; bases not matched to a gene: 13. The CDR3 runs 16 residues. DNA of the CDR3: TGCAGTGCTAGAATATCGACGGGGACAGGGTACAATGGCTACACCTTC. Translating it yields CSARISTGTGYNGYTF.

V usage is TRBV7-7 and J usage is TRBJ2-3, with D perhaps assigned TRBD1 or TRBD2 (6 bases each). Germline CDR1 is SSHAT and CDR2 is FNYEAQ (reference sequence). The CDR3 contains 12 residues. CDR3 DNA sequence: TGTGCTAGCGGAAATACAGGGGATACGCAGTATTTT. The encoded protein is CASGNTGDTQYF.

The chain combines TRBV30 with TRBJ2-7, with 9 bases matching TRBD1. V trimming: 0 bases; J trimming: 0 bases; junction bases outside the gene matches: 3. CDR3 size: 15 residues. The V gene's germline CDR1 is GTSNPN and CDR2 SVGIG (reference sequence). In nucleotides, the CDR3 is TGTGCCTGGAGTGTAGGGACAGGGTCCTCCTACGAGCAGTACTTC. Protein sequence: CAWSVGTGSSYEQYF.

The CDR3 protein is CASSYRGSPKETQYF. The CDR3 DNA reads as TGTGCCAGCAGTTACCGTGGGAGCCCCAAGGAGACCCAGTACTTC. The J gene is TRBJ2-1, the V gene TRBV6-2 or TRBV6-3; the D gene is possibly TRBD2 (5 bases). The J call may be faulty, since TRBJ2-5 better matches the DNA end. The CDR3 covers 15 residues. Germline CDR1 MNHEY, CDR2 SVGEGT.

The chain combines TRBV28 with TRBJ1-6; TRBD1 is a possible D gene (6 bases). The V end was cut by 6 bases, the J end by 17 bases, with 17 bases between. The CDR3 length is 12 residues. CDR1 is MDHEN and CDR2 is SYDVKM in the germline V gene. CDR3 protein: CASSQRGMTFHF. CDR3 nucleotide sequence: TGTGCCAGCAGCCAAAGGGGGATGACCTTCCACTTT.

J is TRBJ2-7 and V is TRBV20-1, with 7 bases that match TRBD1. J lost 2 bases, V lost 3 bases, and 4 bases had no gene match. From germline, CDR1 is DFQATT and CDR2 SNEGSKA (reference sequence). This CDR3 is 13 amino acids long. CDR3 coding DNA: TGCAGTGCTAGCCCCGGGACAGCCTACGAGCAGTACTTC. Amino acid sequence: CSASPGTAYEQYF.

In nucleotides, the CDR3 is TGTGCCAGCAGAGAAGAGGGGGGTATTGCGGCCTACGAGCAGTACTTC. Residues: CASREEGGIAAYEQYF. V usage is TRBV7-2 and J usage is TRBJ2-7; D tentatively reads TRBD1 or TRBD2 (6 bases each). This CDR3 spans 16 amino acids. Trimming took 6 bases from V and 2 from J, leaving 20 bases between them. The V gene's germline CDR1 is SGHTA and CDR2 FQGNSA.

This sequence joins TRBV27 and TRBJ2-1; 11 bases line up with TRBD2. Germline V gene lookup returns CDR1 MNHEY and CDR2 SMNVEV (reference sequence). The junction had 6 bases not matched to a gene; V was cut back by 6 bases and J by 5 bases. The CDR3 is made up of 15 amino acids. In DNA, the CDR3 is TGTGCCAGCAGGCTGACTAGCGGGGCGGACAATGAGCAGTTCTTC. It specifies CASRLTSGADNEQFF.

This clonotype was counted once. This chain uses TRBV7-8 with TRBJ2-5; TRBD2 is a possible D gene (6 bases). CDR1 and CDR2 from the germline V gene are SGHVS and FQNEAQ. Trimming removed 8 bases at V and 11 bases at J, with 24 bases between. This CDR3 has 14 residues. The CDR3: CASGPSGSLGEQYF. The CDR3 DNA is TGTGCCAGCGGTCCGAGCGGGTCCCTCGGGGAGCAGTACTTC.